This T cell receptor beta chain comes out of a study of blood T cell repertoires in COVID-19. Using immunoSEQ multiplex PCR, the repertoire was profiled, and TCRdb retains in-frame clones only, with some absent. The sample has roughly 260,000 clones, roughly nine tenths seen once; the top ten hold under 3%. The receptor was derived from a woman aged 18-29 years who had recovered from COVID-19. What was sequenced was PBMCs or T cells enriched from blood (not recorded which).

The CDR3 sequence is CASSSRTSGTYNEQFF. For the CDR3, the DNA is TGTGCCAGCAGTAGCCGGACTAGCGGGACCTACAATGAGCAGTTCTTC. This sequence joins TRBV2 and TRBJ2-1; 12 nucleotides align to TRBD2. This CDR3 contains 16 residues. The V and J ends lost 5 bases and 2 bases, in that order; junction bases with no gene match: 4. The germline CDR1 and CDR2 sequences are SNHLY and FYNNEI.